The 17 T cell receptor beta chains below were found in one sample sequenced in a study of vaccination effects on CD4 cells after COVID-19. These receptors have no known antigen. Antigen-specific CD4+ T cells expanded by the ViraFEST assay with viral peptide pools were then sequenced. Following 10 days of culture, CD4+ T cells were isolated. Previously uninfected by SARS-CoV-2, the vaccine recipients also showed negative nucleocapsid antibodies. Only in-frame clones appear in the TCRdb table, and some are missing; sequencing was by immunoSEQ multiplex PCR. The table lists about 73,000 clones, approximately 74% of them singletons, with under 3% in the top ten. The sample here was CD4+ T cells from PBMCs cultured with HCoV-NL63 spike peptides, taken before COVID-19 vaccination. The source of these receptors is a human donor who received a COVID-19 vaccine.

This clone appeared a single time. CDR3 loop: CASSPTRTVRQETQYF. In DNA, the CDR3 is TGTGCCAGCAGCCCGACACGGACAGTAAGGCAAGAGACCCAGTACTTC. J is TRBJ2-5 and V is TRBV3-1 (or the pseudogene TRBV3-2); D perhaps matches TRBD1 (6 bases). The V and J ends lost 4 bases and 2 bases respectively, with 17 bases between them. The CDR3 totals 16 residues. Germline V CDR1 and CDR2: LGHDT, YNNKEL (reference sequence).

This rearrangement joins TRBV18 to TRBJ2-7, with TRBD1 identical over 9 bases. The junction had 6 bases not matched to a gene; V was cut back by 5 bases and J by 7 bases. The CDR3 consists of 13 residues. Germline loops: CDR1 KGHSH, CDR2 LQKENI. CDR3 sequence (DNA): TGTGCCAGCTCATCTCGGACAGGGGAAGAGCAGTACGTC. Its protein product is CASSSRTGEEQYV.

V usage is TRBV7-9 and J usage is TRBJ1-4, with D hard to call. V gave up 7 bases and J gave up 0 bases, with 21 bases separating them. This CDR3 is 18 amino acids long. Germline V lookup: CDR1 SEHNR, CDR2 FQNEAQ (reference sequence). In nucleotides, the CDR3 is TGTGCCAGCAACCTACCGGGAGCACATAATGCAACTAATGAAAAACTGTTTTTT. Its translation is CASNLPGAHNATNEKLFF.

The chain combines TRBV7-3 with TRBJ2-1; TRBD2 is a possible D gene (6 bases). Germline CDR1 and CDR2: SGHTA and FQGTGA. The ends were cut back, 6 bases at V and 9 bases at J, with 15 bases in the middle. CDR3 length: 13 amino acids. CDR3 in DNA: TGTGCCAGCAGGGCACACGAGGAGGGTGAGCAGTTCTTC. This codes for CASRAHEEGEQFF.

The chain carries TRBV18 and TRBJ2-2; D is undetermined. The CDR3 is made up of 15 amino acids. V was trimmed by 0 bases and J by 2 bases, leaving 7 bases between them. Germline V gives CDR1 KGHSH, CDR2 LQKENI. The CDR3 protein is CASSPPVSNTGELFF. The CDR3 DNA reads as TGTGCCAGCTCACCACCGGTATCCAACACCGGGGAGCTGTTTTTT.

CDR3 sequence reads: CASSYRGGGANYGYTF. The CDR3 region has the DNA TGTGCCAGCAGTTATAGAGGTGGGGGCGCGAACTATGGCTACACCTTC. This chain uses TRBV6-5 with TRBJ1-2; maybe TRBD1 (6 bases). CDR1 and CDR2 (germline): MNHEY, SVGAGI. The V end was cut by 3 bases, the J end by 2 bases, with 16 bases between. The CDR3 totals 16 residues.

The genes are TRBV9 and TRBJ1-6; 8 bases agree with TRBD1. The germline V gene encodes CDR1 SGDLS and CDR2 YYNGEE. This CDR3 spans 15 amino acids. The junction had 0 bases not matched to a gene; V was cut back by 3 bases and J by 1 base. Here the CDR3 reads CASSGQGSYNSPLHF. CDR3 in DNA: TGTGCCAGCAGCGGACAGGGGTCCTATAATTCACCCCTCCACTTT.

This clone was seen more than once but under ten times. The chain couples TRBV3-1 (or the pseudogene TRBV3-2) to TRBJ2-6; no firm D call. Germline V gene lookup returns CDR1 LGHDT and CDR2 YNNKEL (reference sequence). The CDR3 consists of 13 residues. Trimming left V 4 bases short and J 7 bases short, with 8 bases between. CDR3 residues: CASSLSSANVLTF. CDR3 coding DNA: TGTGCCAGCAGCCTGTCATCTGCCAACGTCCTGACTTTC.

The chain combines TRBV6-1 with TRBJ1-5; no clear D gene. Germline CDR1 MNHNS, CDR2 SASEGT. The germline V and J ends were trimmed by 2 bases and 7 bases, with 12 bases remaining between them. This CDR3 spans 14 amino acids. Written as DNA, the CDR3 is TGTGCCAGCAGTGAATATGTTGGGAACCAGCCCCAGCATTTT. Translation gives CASSEYVGNQPQHF.

The rearrangement links TRBV5-1 to TRBJ2-6; D not resolved. The CDR3 is 14 amino acids. V dropped 2 bases and J dropped 4 bases, with 7 bases sitting between them. Germline assignment: CDR1 SGHRS and CDR2 YFSETQ. CDR3 region: CASSLFPGANVLTF. The DNA of the CDR3 is TGCGCCAGCAGCTTATTTCCCGGGGCCAACGTCCTGACTTTC.

This chain joins TRBV19 and TRBJ2-7; 7 nucleotides line up with TRBD2. Germline CDR1 LNHDA, CDR2 SQIVND (reference sequence). The trim removed 1 base at V and 5 bases at J, leaving 14 bases unmatched. The CDR3 has 17 amino acids. This CDR3 reads CASSIGEGQGWGHEQYV. The CDR3 DNA reads as TGTGCCAGTAGTATAGGGGAGGGGCAGGGCTGGGGCCACGAGCAGTACGTC.

J is TRBJ2-5 and V is TRBV28; D tentatively reads TRBD1 or TRBD2 (6 bases each). Trimming cost V 6 bases and J 6 bases, with 23 bases left between them. The germline CDR1 and CDR2 sequences are MDHEN and SYDVKM. This CDR3 contains 16 residues. CDR3: CASSPGLTGALKTQYF. CDR3 bases: TGTGCCAGCAGCCCCGGACTAACGGGGGCCTTGAAGACCCAGTACTTC.

The V gene is TRBV6-5, the J gene TRBJ2-3, with D tentatively TRBD2 (5 bases). Germline V gene lookup returns CDR1 MNHEY and CDR2 SVGAGI. Deletions cut 2 bases from V and 12 bases from J, with 15 bases between. CDR3 length equals 13 residues. CDR3 DNA sequence: TGTGCCAGCAGTTACAGGGAGCGTGGGGAACAGTATTTT. As protein: CASSYRERGEQYF.

V is TRBV20-1 and J is TRBJ1-6; 8 bases align to TRBD1. This CDR3 is built from 17 residues. Per the germline V gene, CDR1 is DFQATT and CDR2 is SNEGSKA (reference sequence). With V trimmed by 3 bases and J by 8 bases, 15 bases remained unmatched. CDR3 in amino acids: CSASLLGQGVFDSPLHF. In DNA, the CDR3 is TGCAGTGCTAGTCTTCTAGGACAGGGTGTTTTTGATTCACCCCTCCACTTT.

The V gene is TRBV4-1, the J gene TRBJ2-1; 8 bases line up with TRBD2. CDR3 length: 18 amino acids. Trimming removed 1 base from V and 7 bases from J; junction bases left unmatched: 15. CDR1 is MGHRA, CDR2 YSYEKL, per germline. CDR3 loop: CASSQVRNQAGAGNEQFF. CDR3 coding DNA: TGCGCCAGCAGCCAAGTAAGGAATCAAGCGGGGGCGGGAAATGAGCAGTTCTTC.

This clone was counted between two and nine times. The chain carries TRBV27 and TRBJ1-1; possibly TRBD1 for D (6 bases). Germline assignment: CDR1 MNHEY and CDR2 SMNVEV (reference sequence). V lost 4 bases and J 1 base, leaving 7 bases between the germline ends. This CDR3 is 13 amino acids long. CDR3 in amino acids: CASSSDRNTEAFF. Here the CDR3 DNA reads TGTGCCAGCAGTTCGGACAGGAACACTGAAGCTTTCTTT.

V usage is TRBV7-8 and J usage is TRBJ1-2; 7 bases agree with TRBD1. J lost 4 bases, V lost 4 bases, and 9 bases had no gene match. Germline CDR1 SGHVS, CDR2 FQNEAQ. CDR3 size: 15 residues. The CDR3 reads CASSWQGVPAYGYTF. The DNA for the CDR3 is TGTGCCAGCAGCTGGCAGGGGGTTCCGGCCTATGGCTACACCTTC.